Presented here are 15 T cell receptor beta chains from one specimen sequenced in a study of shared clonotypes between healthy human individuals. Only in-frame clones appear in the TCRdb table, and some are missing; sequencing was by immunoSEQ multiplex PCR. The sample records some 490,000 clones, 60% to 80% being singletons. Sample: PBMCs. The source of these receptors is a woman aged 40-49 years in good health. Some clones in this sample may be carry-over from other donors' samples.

The CDR3 region is CASSEDSRVMAFF. For the CDR3, the DNA is TGTGCCAGCTCCGAGGACAGTCGAGTGATGGCTTTCTTT. The rearrangement links TRBV28 to TRBJ1-1; D perhaps matches TRBD1 (6 bases). Germline V gene lookup returns CDR1 MDHEN and CDR2 SYDVKM. The V end lost 8 bases, the J end lost 11 bases, and 21 bases lay between the germline ends. This CDR3 contains 13 residues.

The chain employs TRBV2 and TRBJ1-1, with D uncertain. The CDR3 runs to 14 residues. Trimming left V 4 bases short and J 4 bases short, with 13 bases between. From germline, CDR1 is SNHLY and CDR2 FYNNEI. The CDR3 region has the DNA TGTGCCAGCAGTGTCGAGTCGCTAAGCACTGAAGCTTTCTTT. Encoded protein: CASSVESLSTEAFF.

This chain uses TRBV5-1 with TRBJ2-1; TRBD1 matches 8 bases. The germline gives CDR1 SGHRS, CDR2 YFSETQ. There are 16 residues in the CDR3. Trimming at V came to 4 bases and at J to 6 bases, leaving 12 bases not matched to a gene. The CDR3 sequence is CASSPGQGTAFNEQFF. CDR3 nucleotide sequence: TGCGCCAGCAGCCCAGGACAGGGTACGGCCTTCAATGAGCAGTTCTTC.

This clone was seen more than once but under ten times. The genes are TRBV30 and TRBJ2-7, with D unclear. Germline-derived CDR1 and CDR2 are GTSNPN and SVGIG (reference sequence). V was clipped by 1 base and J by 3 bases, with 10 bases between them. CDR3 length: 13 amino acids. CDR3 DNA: TGTGCCTGGAGTGAATGGCAGAACTACGAGCAGTACTTC. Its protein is CAWSEWQNYEQYF. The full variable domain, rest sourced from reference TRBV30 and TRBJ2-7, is SQTIHQWPATLVQPVGSPLSLECTVEGTSNPNLYWYRQAAGRGLQLLFYSVGIGQISSEVPQNLSASRPQDRQFILSSKKLLLSDSGFYLCAWSEWQNYEQYFGPGTRLTVT.

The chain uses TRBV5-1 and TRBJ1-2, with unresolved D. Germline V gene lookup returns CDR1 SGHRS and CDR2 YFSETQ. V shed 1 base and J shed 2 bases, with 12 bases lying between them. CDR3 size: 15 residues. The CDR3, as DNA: TGCGCCAGCAGCTTGCAGGCAGGCACCAACTATGGCTACACCTTC. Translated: CASSLQAGTNYGYTF.

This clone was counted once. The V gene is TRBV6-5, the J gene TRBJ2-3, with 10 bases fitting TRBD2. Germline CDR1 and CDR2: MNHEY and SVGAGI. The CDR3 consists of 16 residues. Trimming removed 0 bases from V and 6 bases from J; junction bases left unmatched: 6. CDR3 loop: CASSYSLAGVSDTQYF. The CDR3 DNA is TGTGCCAGCAGTTACTCGCTAGCGGGAGTCTCTGATACGCAGTATTTT.

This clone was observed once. The CDR3 sequence: CASRVSREGQDTDTQYF. The CDR3 nucleotides are TGTGCCAGCAGGGTTTCACGGGAGGGCCAAGACACAGATACGCAGTATTTT. V usage is TRBV2 and J usage is TRBJ2-3, with TRBD2 matching over 8 bases. The V segment lost 6 bases and the J segment 2 bases; nucleotides outside the gene matches: 13. Germline lookup yields CDR1 SNHLY and CDR2 FYNNEI. CDR3 size: 17 residues.

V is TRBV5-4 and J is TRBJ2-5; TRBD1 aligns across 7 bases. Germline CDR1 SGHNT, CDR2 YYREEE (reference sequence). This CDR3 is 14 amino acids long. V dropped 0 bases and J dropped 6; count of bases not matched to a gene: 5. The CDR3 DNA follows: TGTGCCAGCAGCTTGGACAGGGGACAGCAGACCCAGTACTTC. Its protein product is CASSLDRGQQTQYF.

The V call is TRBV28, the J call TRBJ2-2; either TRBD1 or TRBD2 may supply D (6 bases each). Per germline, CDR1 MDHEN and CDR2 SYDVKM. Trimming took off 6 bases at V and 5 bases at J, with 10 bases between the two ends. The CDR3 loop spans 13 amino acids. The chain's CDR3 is CASSTGRTGELFF. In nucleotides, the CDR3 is TGTGCCAGCAGCACAGGGAGGACCGGGGAGCTGTTTTTT.

As DNA, the CDR3 is TGTGCCAGCAGCACCCGACTAGCGGGGGCCTCCGGCGAGCAGTTCTTC. Translation gives CASSTRLAGASGEQFF. The chain couples TRBV7-2 to TRBJ2-1, with 12 positions matching TRBD2. Germline CDR1 SGHTA, CDR2 FQGNSA. The CDR3 spans 16 residues. V lost 5 bases to trimming and J lost 10 bases; unmatched junction nucleotides: 12.

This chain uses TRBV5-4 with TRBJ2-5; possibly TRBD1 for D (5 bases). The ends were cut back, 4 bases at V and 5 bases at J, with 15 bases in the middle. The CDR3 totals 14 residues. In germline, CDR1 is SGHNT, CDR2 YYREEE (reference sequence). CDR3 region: CASSARATVETQYF. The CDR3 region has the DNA TGTGCCAGCAGCGCCAGGGCGACTGTGGAGACCCAGTACTTC.

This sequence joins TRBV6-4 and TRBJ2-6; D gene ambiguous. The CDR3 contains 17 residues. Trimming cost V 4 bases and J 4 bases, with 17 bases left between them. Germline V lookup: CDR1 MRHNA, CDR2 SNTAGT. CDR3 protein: CASSGPTKLGGANVLTF. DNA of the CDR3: TGTGCCAGCAGTGGGCCAACGAAACTGGGCGGGGCCAACGTCCTGACTTTC.

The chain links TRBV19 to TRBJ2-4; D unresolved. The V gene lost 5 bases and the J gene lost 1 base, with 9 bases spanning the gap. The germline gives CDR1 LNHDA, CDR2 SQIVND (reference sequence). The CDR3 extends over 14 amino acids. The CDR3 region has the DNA TGTGCCAGTAGTCCCACCAGGGCCAAAAACATTCAGTACTTC. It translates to CASSPTRAKNIQYF.

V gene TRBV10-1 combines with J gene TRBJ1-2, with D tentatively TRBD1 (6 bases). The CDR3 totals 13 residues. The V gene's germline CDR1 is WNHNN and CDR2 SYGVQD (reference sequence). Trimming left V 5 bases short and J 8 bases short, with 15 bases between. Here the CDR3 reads CASSSDRHVGYTF. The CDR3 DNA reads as TGCGCCAGCAGTTCAGACAGGCATGTGGGCTACACCTTC.

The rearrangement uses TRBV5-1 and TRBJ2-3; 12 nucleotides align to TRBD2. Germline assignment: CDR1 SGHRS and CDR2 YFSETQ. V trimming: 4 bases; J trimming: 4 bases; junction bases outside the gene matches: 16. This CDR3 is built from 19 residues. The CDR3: CASSRPPMTSGSFPDTQYF. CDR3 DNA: TGCGCCAGCAGCCGGCCCCCGATGACTAGCGGGAGTTTCCCAGATACGCAGTATTTT. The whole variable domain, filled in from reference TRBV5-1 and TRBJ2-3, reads KAGVTQTPRYLIKTRGQQVTLSCSPISGHRSVSWYQQTPGQGLQFLFEYFSETQRNKGNFPGRFSGRQFSNSRSEMNVSTLELGDSALYLCASSRPPMTSGSFPDTQYFGPGTRLTVL.